Below, one TCR beta chain is given with its context. Its antigen specificity is not known. Per-base qualities were not stored, and no clone one base away is much larger. Between the V and J ends, shortened by 1 base and 1 base respectively, the junction contains 8 bases. Based on the germline V gene, the CDR1 and CDR2 sequences are SGHDN and FVKESK. From the cysteine up to the phenylalanine, the CDR3 has a length of 15 residues. Just the 45-base CDR3 DNA is kept, in frame starting at base 1. This entry belongs to a study of T cell responses to AZD1222 COVID-19 vaccine (dated by TCRdb to 2020 to 2023). At the level of the whole study: A total of under 250 trial participants underwent TCR sequencing, of whom under 220 had received two doses of AZD1222 and approximately 25 had received two doses of the MenACWY control vaccine. Trial participants were enrolled by age into 18-55, 56-69 and 70-plus year subgroups, with roughly 160, 29 and 62 TCR-sequenced participants respectively.

General study outcomes and caveats: Participants were mostly white British and included more females than males, and it was suggested by the authors that clonal diversity may have been underestimated. Conclusions about previously exposed vaccinees were limited because only a handful of AZD1222 recipients were SARS-CoV-2 seropositive at baseline. After two AZD1222 doses, spike-specific TCR breadth and depth were significantly higher than at day 0 and than in MenACWY recipients. Reportedly, almost half of the unique spike-specific TCRs recognized epitopes lying outside the regions that are mutated in the B.1.351 and B.1.1.7 variants. The 56-69-year group was small, and its depth increase did not reach significance, likely because of low power. Because no day 14 peak-response samples were available, the repertoires could be characterized only after the peak T cell response. The vaccine-associated CD4 TCRs covered the entire spike protein, and the dominant responses fell in regions 160-218 and 743-854.

This sample's time point label indicates: baseline before first vaccination. The intended sense of this specimen's treatment or condition label: meningococcal conjugate vaccine given as trial control. Samples from vaccinated people were obtained from the UK trials COV001 and COV002, which included a single-blind randomized controlled phase 2/3 trial of AZD1222 (ChAdOx1 nCoV-19) in healthy adults. Trial participant PBMC samples were collected at day 0 and day 28 after the second dose for TCRbeta chain sequencing. The CDR3 regions of human TCRbeta chains were analyzed by immunosequencing. On the study's bioinformatics: Repertoire TCRs were checked for matches against a reference library of SARS-CoV-2-specific TCRs that had been generated using the MIRA antigen-specificity platform. Breadth was defined as the fraction of unique TCRs that were SARS-CoV-2-associated, and depth was defined as the fraction of total T cells that were SARS-CoV-2-associated. Using the MIRA data, each spike-specific TCR was mapped to the spike region that the TCR reacts to and placed in a CD4 or CD8 class. Log10-transformed breadth and depth values were compared by one-way ANOVA with Sidak's multiple comparisons tests. The clones in this table, taken by TCRdb from immuneACCESS, are in-frame only. Not every clone is retained; where verified, under half of the shortfall comes from an unresolved V gene, and the cause of the rest is unknown. For V, J and clone size, that table is used; D and trimming come from the DNA. Counted in this sample were 130,000 to 150,000 clones; under 95% of them appeared once. Roughly 2.9% of the sample is held by the ten biggest clonotypes.

The sample was peripheral blood, taken on day 0 of MenACWY control vaccination. The chain employs TRBV14 and TRBJ2-1; TRBD1 is perhaps the D gene, given 6 matching bases. This TCR was recovered from an adult in good health. The DNA reads TGTGCCAGCAGCCAAGGGCAGGGGTCCTACAATGAGCAGTTCTTC. Its amino acids are CASSQGQGSYNEQFF. With the portions outside the CDR3 filled from the reference TRBV14 and TRBJ2-1 genes, the complete variable region becomes EAGVTQFPSHSVIEKGQTVTLRCDPISGHDNLYWYRRVMGKEIKFLLHFVKESKQDESGMPNNRFLAERTGGTYSTLKVQPAELEDSGVYFCASSQGQGSYNEQFFGPGTRLTVL.